This T cell receptor (beta chain) was captured by sequencing in a study of cytomegalovirus exposure and HLA in healthy donors. Findings and limits, study-wide: As confirmed in vitro, a few CMV-associated chains were specific for CMV antigens. Cytomegalovirus-associated status was assigned to some 160 TCR beta chains. The classifier reportedly diagnosed cytomegalovirus status with high specificity and sensitivity.

Concerning this clone itself: What it recognizes is unknown.

Libraries were prepared by immunoSEQ multiplex PCR; TCRdb keeps only in-frame clonotypes and omits some of them. The data contain 65,000 or so clones, about 94% of them singletons. This CDR3 spans 11 amino acids. The V and J ends lost 7 bases and 7 bases respectively, with 10 bases between them. The V gene's germline CDR1 is SQVTM and CDR2 ANQGSEA. It was the approximately 130-subject validation cohort, separate from the approximately 620-subject first cohort, to which the donors belonged. This receptor was obtained from a man younger than 35 in good health and CMV-seropositive. The V call is TRBV29-1, the J call TRBJ1-4; D is undetermined. The sample comprised PBMCs. CDR3 in amino acids: CSAGSTEKLFF. CDR3 coding DNA: TGCAGCGCCGGGAGCACTGAAAAACTGTTTTTT.